One sample yielded the 24 T cell receptor beta chains listed below, sequenced in a study of cytomegalovirus exposure and HLA in healthy donors. Researchers ran the PCR with 60 Vbeta and 13 Jbeta primers. Using immunoSEQ multiplex PCR, the repertoire was profiled, and TCRdb retains in-frame clones only, with some absent. The table includes around 82,000 clones, around 79% detected once. What was sequenced was PBMCs. These TCRs come from a male donor in good health and CMV-seropositive.

The CDR3 is CASRDRGGQPQHF. DNA for the CDR3: TGTGCCAGTAGAGACAGGGGAGGTCAGCCCCAGCATTTT. The chain joins TRBV19 to TRBJ1-5; 8 positions match TRBD1. V dropped 6 bases and J dropped 6; count of bases not matched to a gene: 4. Germline CDR1 is LNHDA and CDR2 is SQIVND (reference sequence). The CDR3 runs 13 residues.

The V call is TRBV29-1, the J call TRBJ1-6, with D possibly matching TRBD1 (6 bases). Trimming removed 6 bases at V and 7 bases at J, with 10 bases between. The CDR3 is 12 amino acids. The germline V gene encodes CDR1 SQVTM and CDR2 ANQGSEA. The CDR3 DNA sequence: TGCAGCGTACAGGGAGAGAATTCACCCCTCCACTTT. Translated: CSVQGENSPLHF. Supplemented by reference TRBV29-1 and TRBJ1-6, the full variable domain reads SAVISQKPSRDICQRGTSLTIQCQVDSQVTMMFWYRQQPGQSLTLIATANQGSEATYESGFVIDKFPISRPNLTFSTLTVSNMSPEDSSIYLCSVQGENSPLHFGNGTRLTVT.

The V and J genes are TRBV13 and TRBJ2-3; 11 bases align to TRBD2. The junction had 6 bases not matched to a gene; V was cut back by 5 bases and J by 2 bases. Germline CDR1 reads PRHDT; CDR2 reads FYEKMQ (reference sequence). The CDR3 is made up of 16 amino acids. This chain's CDR3 is CASSPPSGRLTDTQYF. CDR3 nucleotides: TGTGCCAGCAGCCCTCCTAGCGGGAGGCTCACAGATACGCAGTATTTT.

In the case of this clone: At one end the junction does not follow the germline gene, possibly because of a read error. The J gene is TRBJ1-1, the V gene TRBV7-9; D remains ambiguous. The CDR3 extends over 12 amino acids. Germline assignment: CDR1 SEHNR and CDR2 FQNEAQ (reference sequence). The CDR3 nucleotides read TGTTCCAGCAGCTTAGCGATGAGGGAAGCTTTCTTT. Translation: CSSSLAMREAFF. The complete variable domain, with remaining parts taken from reference TRBV7-9 and TRBJ1-1, reads DTGVSQNPRHKITKRGQNVTFRCDPISEHNRLYWYRQTLGQGPEFLTYFQNEAQLEKSRLLSDRFSAERPKGSFSTLEIQRTEQGDSAMYLCSSSLAMREAFFGQGTRLTVV.

The rearrangement links TRBV6-5 to TRBJ2-1, with TRBD1 identical over 8 bases. V lost 2 bases to trimming and J lost 3 bases; unmatched junction nucleotides: 3. The CDR3 consists of 15 residues. CDR1 is MNHEY, CDR2 SVGAGI, per germline. The CDR3: CASSYIGQGYNEQFF. Written as DNA, the CDR3 is TGTGCCAGCAGTTACATAGGACAGGGCTACAATGAGCAGTTCTTC.

The chain employs TRBV14 and TRBJ2-5; D might be TRBD1 (5 bases). The CDR3 runs to 14 residues. Germline CDR1 and CDR2: SGHDN and FVKESK. V lost 2 bases to trimming and J lost 2 bases, with 9 bases between them. In DNA form, the CDR3 reads TGTGCCAGCAGCCAAAGAACAGGACAAGAGACCCAGTACTTC. This translates into CASSQRTGQETQYF.

This chain connects TRBV7-9 to TRBJ1-5; TRBD1 matches 7 bases. With 5 bases clipped from V and 7 bases from J, the junction kept 5 bases outside the gene matches. Germline lookup yields CDR1 SEHNR and CDR2 FQNEAQ (reference sequence). The CDR3 loop spans 13 amino acids. CDR3 in DNA: TGTGCCAGCAGCCCGACAGGGAACCAGCCCCAGCATTTT. Encoded protein: CASSPTGNQPQHF.

The J gene is TRBJ1-2, the V gene TRBV28; a weak D match, TRBD1 (6 bases). Trimming took 5 bases from V and 2 from J, leaving 15 bases between them. Per germline, CDR1 MDHEN and CDR2 SYDVKM. The CDR3 has 15 amino acids. The CDR3 DNA reads as TGTGCCAGCAGTGCATCCTCAGGGGCAAACTATGGCTACACCTTC. Amino acids: CASSASSGANYGYTF.

V and J are TRBV29-1 and TRBJ1-5; 9 bases map to TRBD1. The CDR3 runs to 13 residues. The junction had 7 bases not matched to a gene; V was cut back by 6 bases and J by 7 bases. CDR1 SQVTM and CDR2 ANQGSEA come from the germline V gene. The CDR3 sequence is CSVRDREGQPQHF. CDR3 nucleotide sequence: TGCAGCGTCCGGGACAGGGAAGGGCAGCCCCAGCATTTT. Looking up the rest from reference TRBV29-1 and TRBJ1-5 gives the full variable domain: SAVISQKPSRDICQRGTSLTIQCQVDSQVTMMFWYRQQPGQSLTLIATANQGSEATYESGFVIDKFPISRPNLTFSTLTVSNMSPEDSSIYLCSVRDREGQPQHFGDGTRLSIL.

This chain links TRBV15 with TRBJ1-2, with TRBD1 as a possible D gene (6 bases). The CDR3 has 15 residues. Germline V gene lookup returns CDR1 LNHNV and CDR2 YYDKDF (reference sequence). Deletions cut 0 bases from V and 4 bases from J, with 12 bases between. The CDR3 spells CATSRDKGVPYGYTF. The CDR3 DNA sequence: TGTGCCACCAGCAGAGATAAGGGGGTTCCCTATGGCTACACCTTC.

This clone was counted once. The chain recombines TRBV2 with TRBJ1-2, with TRBD1 identical over 8 bases. There are 14 residues in the CDR3. The ends lost 3 bases at V and 2 bases at J; junction bases unmatched: 2. Germline V gene sequence: CDR1 SNHLY, CDR2 FYNNEI. The CDR3 sequence is CASSETGVNYGYTF. CDR3 bases: TGTGCCAGCAGTGAGACAGGGGTGAACTATGGCTACACCTTC.

The chain carries TRBV7-2 and TRBJ2-3; the D gene is possibly TRBD2 (6 bases). With 5 bases removed from V and 2 bases from J, the gap between germline ends came to 11 bases. Germline CDR1 is SGHTA and CDR2 is FQGNSA. CDR3 size: 14 residues. The CDR3, as DNA: TGTGCCAGCAGCATGGGACTTTCCACAGATACGCAGTATTTT. This codes for CASSMGLSTDTQYF. The variable domain in full, with the rest retrieved from reference TRBV7-2 and TRBJ2-3, is GAGVSQSPSNKVTEKGKDVELRCDPISGHTALYWYRQSLGQGLEFLIYFQGNSAPDKSGLPSDRFSAERTGGSVSTLTIQRTQQEDSAVYLCASSMGLSTDTQYFGPGTRLTVL.

Only one count was recorded for this clone. The rearrangement uses TRBV15 and TRBJ1-2; 7 bases agree with TRBD1. The CDR3 covers 17 residues. The V gene's germline CDR1 is LNHNV and CDR2 YYDKDF (reference sequence). V shed 0 bases and J 0 bases; nucleotides not matched to a gene: 7. CDR3 amino acids: CATSRDTQTGTNYGYTF. The CDR3 region has the DNA TGTGCCACCAGCAGAGATACCCAGACAGGGACTAACTATGGCTACACCTTC.

The chain combines TRBV18 with TRBJ1-1; 7 nucleotides line up with TRBD1. CDR3 size: 15 residues. V was clipped by 2 bases and J by 11 bases; unmatched bases: 14. Germline loops: CDR1 KGHSH, CDR2 LQKENI. The CDR3 DNA follows: TGTGCCAGCTCACCAGAAAGAGGGGGCGCATCTCGGGCTTTCTTT. Translated: CASSPERGGASRAFF. Supplemented by reference TRBV18 and TRBJ1-1, the full variable domain reads NAGVMQNPRHLVRRRGQEARLRCSPMKGHSHVYWYRQLPEEGLKFMVYLQKENIIDESGMPKERFSAEFPKEGPSILRIQQVVRGDSAAYFCASSPERGGASRAFFGQGTRLTVV.

The chain carries TRBV21-1 and TRBJ2-4; TRBD1, the table's D call, was not compared with the DNA. TRBV21-1 is a recognized pseudogene. The CDR3 is made up of 15 amino acids. CDR3 nucleotide sequence: TGTGCCAGCAGCAAACCCGCAGGGTTGGAAAACATTCAGTACTTC. Residues: CASSKPAGLENIQYF.

The rearrangement links TRBV6-1 to TRBJ1-4, with D maybe TRBD1 (5 bases). This CDR3 comprises 15 residues. The V gene's germline CDR1 is MNHNS and CDR2 SASEGT. V lost 0 bases to trimming and J lost 8 bases, with 13 bases between them. CDR3 DNA: TGTGCCAGCAGTGAAGCAGGGCAGGGTGGGGAAAAACTGTTTTTT. Encoded protein: CASSEAGQGGEKLFF.

This chain uses TRBV4-1 with TRBJ2-3; 8 bases agree with TRBD1. Per the germline V gene, CDR1 is MGHRA and CDR2 is YSYEKL. After removal of 2 bases from V and 0 bases from J, the junction contained 4 bases not matched to a gene. This CDR3 is 16 amino acids long. DNA of the CDR3: TGCGCCAGCAGCCAACTGGACAGGGTTAGCACAGATACGCAGTATTTT. Amino acid sequence: CASSQLDRVSTDTQYF.

The chain has TRBV28 and TRBJ2-7; TRBD1 is a possible D gene (6 bases). CDR3 length: 14 amino acids. The V and J ends lost 6 bases and 2 bases respectively, with 14 bases between them. Looked up from germline, CDR1 is MDHEN and CDR2 is SYDVKM. CDR3 loop: CASRGTGITYEQYF. The CDR3 bases are TGTGCCAGCAGAGGTACAGGGATAACCTACGAGCAGTACTTC.

V and J are TRBV27 and TRBJ1-1; perhaps TRBD1 as D (5 bases). CDR3 length: 15 residues. Trimming shortened V by 1 base and J by 2 bases, and 11 bases separated the two germline ends. CDR1 and CDR2 (germline): MNHEY, SMNVEV (reference sequence). The CDR3 DNA reads TGTGCCAGCAGTTTATTAAGGGGCGTTAACACTGAAGCTTTCTTT. Amino acids: CASSLLRGVNTEAFF.

This chain links TRBV13 with TRBJ1-1; maybe TRBD1 (5 bases). Germline V gene data show CDR1 as PRHDT and CDR2 as FYEKMQ (reference sequence). V gave up 2 bases and J gave up 0 bases, with 13 bases separating them. This CDR3 has 16 residues. The CDR3, as DNA: TGTGCCAGCAGCTTACGAGTCGACAGCCTGAACACTGAAGCTTTCTTT. It yields the protein CASSLRVDSLNTEAFF.

This chain links TRBV5-1 with TRBJ2-2; weak D call: TRBD1 (5 bases). Germline values: CDR1 SGHRS, CDR2 YFSETQ. This CDR3 contains 16 residues. Trimming shortened V by 2 bases and J by 4 bases, and 15 bases separated the two germline ends. The CDR3 is CASSFDTGRRTGELFF. In DNA, the CDR3 is TGCGCCAGCAGCTTTGACACAGGACGGCGCACCGGGGAGCTGTTTTTT.

This clone came up once. This chain links TRBV19 with TRBJ2-1, with D possibly being TRBD2 (6 bases). The CDR3 sequence is 13 residues long. Germline values: CDR1 LNHDA, CDR2 SQIVND (reference sequence). Trimming took 5 bases from V and 7 from J, leaving 12 bases between them. CDR3 residues: CASSLVAGNEQFF. DNA of the CDR3: TGTGCCAGTAGTTTAGTCGCGGGGAATGAGCAGTTCTTC. The full variable domain, with the rest looked up from reference TRBV19 and TRBJ2-1, is DGGITQSPKYLFRKEGQNVTLSCEQNLNHDAMYWYRQDPGQGLRLIYYSQIVNDFQKGDIAEGYSVSREKKESFPLTVTSAQKNPTAFYLCASSLVAGNEQFFGPGTRLTVL.

V is TRBV7-9 and J is TRBJ1-6, with TRBD1 as a possible D gene (5 bases). Trimming stripped 1 base from V and 10 bases from J, with 11 bases between. The germline V gene encodes CDR1 SEHNR and CDR2 FQNEAQ (reference sequence). CDR3 length: 14 residues. CDR3 residues: CASSLEAGLSPLHF. The CDR3 nucleotides read TGTGCCAGCAGCTTAGAGGCAGGGTTATCACCCCTCCACTTT.

CDR3 protein: CASSLYGTEQYGYTF. As DNA, the CDR3 is TGTGCCAGCAGTCTATACGGGACAGAGCAATATGGCTACACCTTC. This chain uses TRBV6-6 with TRBJ1-2; 7 bases map to TRBD1. Germline V gene sequence: CDR1 MNHNY, CDR2 SVGAGI (reference sequence). The CDR3 has 15 residues. J gave up 5 bases and V 5 bases, and 11 bases lay outside the gene matches.